These 5 T cell receptor beta chains were sequenced from one sample in a study of cytomegalovirus exposure and HLA in healthy donors. The assay was immunoSEQ multiplex PCR, and TCRdb's table has in-frame clones only and misses some. Of about 130,000 clones listed, about nine tenths are singletons. Sequencing was done on a sample of PBMCs. These receptor sequences come from a man in his thirties or forties in good health and CMV-seronegative.

The chain uses TRBV11-3 and TRBJ2-1, with D perhaps TRBD1 (5 bases). CDR3 length: 14 amino acids. CDR1 and CDR2 from the germline V gene are SGHNT and YENEEA. V lost 1 base and J 2 bases, leaving 6 bases between the germline ends. In nucleotides, the CDR3 is TGTGCCAGCAGCTTAGGGACAACCTACAATGAGCAGTTCTTC. It yields the protein CASSLGTTYNEQFF.

The chain couples TRBV6-1 to TRBJ1-2; D is uncertain. Germline-derived CDR1 and CDR2 are MNHNS and SASEGT. V was clipped by 7 bases and J by 2 bases, with 14 bases between them. CDR3 size: 14 residues. This CDR3 is CASNPTGGNYGYTF. CDR3 bases: TGTGCCAGCAATCCCACGGGAGGGAACTATGGCTACACCTTC.

The V gene is TRBV7-9, the J gene TRBJ2-5; D is perhaps TRBD1 (6 bases). The CDR3 has 13 amino acids. CDR1 is SEHNR and CDR2 is FQNEAQ in the germline V gene (reference sequence). V was cut by 8 bases and J by 4 bases, with 14 bases left in between. CDR3 DNA sequence: TGTGCCAGCCGCAGAGGGGGTGCAGAGACCCAGTACTTC. Protein sequence: CASRRGGAETQYF.

The chain carries TRBV10-3 and TRBJ1-5; weak D call: TRBD1 (5 bases). Trimming took off 2 bases at V and 7 bases at J, with 15 bases between the two ends. The CDR3 runs to 15 residues. Germline assignment: CDR1 ENHRY and CDR2 SYGVKD. The CDR3 is CAISERGGNDQPQHF. In nucleotides, the CDR3 is TGTGCCATCAGTGAGCGGGGGGGGAATGACCAGCCCCAGCATTTT.

The chain carries TRBV30 and TRBJ2-7; 7 bases fit TRBD1. Germline V CDR1 and CDR2: GTSNPN, SVGIG (reference sequence). The CDR3 is made up of 13 amino acids. J was trimmed by 4 bases and V by 4 bases; bases with no gene match: 7. CDR3 in DNA: TGTGCCTGGAAAGACAGGGTCGCGTACGAGCAGTACTTC. Translated: CAWKDRVAYEQYF.